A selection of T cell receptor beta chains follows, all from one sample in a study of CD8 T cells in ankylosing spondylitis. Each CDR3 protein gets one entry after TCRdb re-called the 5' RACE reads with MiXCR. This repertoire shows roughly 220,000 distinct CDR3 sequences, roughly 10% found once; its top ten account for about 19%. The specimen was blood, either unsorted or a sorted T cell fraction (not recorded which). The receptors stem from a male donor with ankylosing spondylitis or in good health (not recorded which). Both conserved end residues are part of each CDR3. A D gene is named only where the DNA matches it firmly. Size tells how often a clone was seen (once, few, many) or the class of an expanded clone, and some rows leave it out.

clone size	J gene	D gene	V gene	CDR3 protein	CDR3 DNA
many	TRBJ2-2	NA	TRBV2	CASKERMGTGELFF	TGTGCCAGCAAGGAGCGGATGGGGACCGGGGAGCTGTTTTTT
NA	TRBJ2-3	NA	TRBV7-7	CASSFLRPGPGTDTQYF	TGTGCTAGCAGCTTCCTCCGACCGGGACCAGGCACAGATACGCAGTATTTT
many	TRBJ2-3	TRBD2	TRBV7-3	CASSLLGGGGAGDTQYF	TGTGCCAGCAGCCTCCTGGGGGGCGGGGGGGCCGGAGATACGCAGTATTTT
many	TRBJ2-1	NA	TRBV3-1	CASSQGNLVYNEQFF	TGTGCCAGCAGCCAAGGGAACTTGGTCTACAATGAGCAGTTCTTC
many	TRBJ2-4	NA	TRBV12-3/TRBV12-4	CASSLQAKNIQYF	TGTGCCAGCAGTCTCCAAGCCAAAAACATTCAGTACTTC
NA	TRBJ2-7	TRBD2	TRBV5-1	CASGPGLAGVEQYF	TGCGCCAGCGGCCCGGGGCTAGCGGGCGTCGAGCAGTACTTC
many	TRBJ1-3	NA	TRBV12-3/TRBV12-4	CASSPGWAAGNTIYF	TGTGCCAGCAGCCCCGGTTGGGCGGCTGGAAACACCATATATTTT
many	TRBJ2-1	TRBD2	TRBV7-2	CASSLIAGSVNEQFF	TGTGCCAGCAGCTTAATAGCGGGGAGTGTCAATGAGCAGTTCTTC
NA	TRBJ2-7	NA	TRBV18	CASSPPVGPRAQYF	TGTGCCAGCTCACCACCGGTAGGGCCGAGGGCGCAGTACTTC
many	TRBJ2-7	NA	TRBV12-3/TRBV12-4	CASSLWRGSSYEQYF	TGTGCCAGCAGTTTATGGAGGGGGAGCTCCTACGAGCAGTACTTC